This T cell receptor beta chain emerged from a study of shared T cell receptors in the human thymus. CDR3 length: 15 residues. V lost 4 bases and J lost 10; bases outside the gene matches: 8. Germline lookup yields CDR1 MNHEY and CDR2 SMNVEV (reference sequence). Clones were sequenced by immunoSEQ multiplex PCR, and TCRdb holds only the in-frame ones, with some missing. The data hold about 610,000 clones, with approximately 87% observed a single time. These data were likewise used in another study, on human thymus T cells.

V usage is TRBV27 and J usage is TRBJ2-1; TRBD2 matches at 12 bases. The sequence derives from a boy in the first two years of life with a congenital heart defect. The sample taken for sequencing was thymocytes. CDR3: CASSSTSGRLNEQFF. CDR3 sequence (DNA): TGTGCCAGCAGTTCCACTAGCGGGAGGCTTAACGAGCAGTTCTTC.